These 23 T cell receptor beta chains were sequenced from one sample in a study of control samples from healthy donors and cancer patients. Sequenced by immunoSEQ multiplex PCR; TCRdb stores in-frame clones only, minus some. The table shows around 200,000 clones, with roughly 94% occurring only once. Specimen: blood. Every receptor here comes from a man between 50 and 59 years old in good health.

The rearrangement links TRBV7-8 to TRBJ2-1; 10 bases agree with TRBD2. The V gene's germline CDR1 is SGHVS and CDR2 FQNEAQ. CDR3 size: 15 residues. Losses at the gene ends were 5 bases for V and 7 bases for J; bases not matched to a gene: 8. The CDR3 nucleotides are TGTGCCAGCAGCCTGGGAGCGGGGGGGGTTAATGAGCAGTTCTTC. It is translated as CASSLGAGGVNEQFF.

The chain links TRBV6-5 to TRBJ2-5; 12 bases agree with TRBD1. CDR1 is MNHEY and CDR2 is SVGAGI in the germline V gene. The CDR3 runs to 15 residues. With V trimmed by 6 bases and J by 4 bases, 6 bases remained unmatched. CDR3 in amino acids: CASSRDRGRRETQYF. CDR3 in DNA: TGTGCCAGCAGCCGGGACAGGGGGCGCCGAGAGACCCAGTACTTC.

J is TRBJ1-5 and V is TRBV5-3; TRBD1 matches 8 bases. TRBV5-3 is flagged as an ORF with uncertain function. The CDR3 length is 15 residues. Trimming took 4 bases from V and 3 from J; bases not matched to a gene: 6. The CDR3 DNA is TGTGCCAGAAGCCACGGACAGGGTCTCAATCAGCCCCAGCATTTT. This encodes CARSHGQGLNQPQHF.

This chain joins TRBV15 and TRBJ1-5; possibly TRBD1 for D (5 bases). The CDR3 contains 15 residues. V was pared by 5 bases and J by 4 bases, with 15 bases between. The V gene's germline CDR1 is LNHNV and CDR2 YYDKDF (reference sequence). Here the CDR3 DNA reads TGTGCCACCAGCGATTTATCGACAGCTAATCAGCCCCAGCATTTT. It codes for CATSDLSTANQPQHF.

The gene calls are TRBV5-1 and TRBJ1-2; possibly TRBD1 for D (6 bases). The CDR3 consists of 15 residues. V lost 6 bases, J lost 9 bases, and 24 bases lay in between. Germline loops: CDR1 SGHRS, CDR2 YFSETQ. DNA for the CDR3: TGCGCCAGCATGAGGGGGTCCGGCAGAGTGTCTCGCTACACCTTC. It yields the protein CASMRGSGRVSRYTF. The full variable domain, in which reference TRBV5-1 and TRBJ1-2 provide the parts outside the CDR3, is KAGVTQTPRYLIKTRGQQVTLSCSPISGHRSVSWYQQTPGQGLQFLFEYFSETQRNKGNFPGRFSGRQFSNSRSEMNVSTLELGDSALYLCASMRGSGRVSRYTFGSGTRLTVV.

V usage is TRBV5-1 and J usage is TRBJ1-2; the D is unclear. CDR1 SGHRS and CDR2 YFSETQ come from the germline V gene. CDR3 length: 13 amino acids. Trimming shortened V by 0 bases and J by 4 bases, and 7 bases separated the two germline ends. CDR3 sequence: CASSLGDGYGYTF. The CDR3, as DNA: TGCGCCAGCAGCTTGGGCGACGGCTATGGCTACACCTTC.

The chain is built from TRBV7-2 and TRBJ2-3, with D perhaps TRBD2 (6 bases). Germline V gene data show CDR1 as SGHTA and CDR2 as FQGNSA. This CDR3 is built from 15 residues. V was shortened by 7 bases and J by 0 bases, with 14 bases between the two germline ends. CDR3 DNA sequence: TGTGCCAGCACCCCCTTAGGGAGGAGCACAGATACGCAGTATTTT. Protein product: CASTPLGRSTDTQYF.

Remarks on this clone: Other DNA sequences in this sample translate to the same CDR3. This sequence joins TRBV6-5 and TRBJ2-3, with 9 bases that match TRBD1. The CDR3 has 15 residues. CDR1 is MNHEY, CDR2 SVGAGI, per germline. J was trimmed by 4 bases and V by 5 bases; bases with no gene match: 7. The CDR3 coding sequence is TGTGCCAGCAGTATACAGGGGGCTAGTCCAGATACGCAGTATTTT. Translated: CASSIQGASPDTQYF.

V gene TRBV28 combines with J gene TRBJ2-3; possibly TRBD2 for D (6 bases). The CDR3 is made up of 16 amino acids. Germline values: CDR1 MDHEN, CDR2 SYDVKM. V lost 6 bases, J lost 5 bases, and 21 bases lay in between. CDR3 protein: CASSPSGRRDGDTQYF. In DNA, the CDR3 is TGTGCCAGCAGCCCCTCAGGTCGGAGGGATGGAGATACGCAGTATTTT.

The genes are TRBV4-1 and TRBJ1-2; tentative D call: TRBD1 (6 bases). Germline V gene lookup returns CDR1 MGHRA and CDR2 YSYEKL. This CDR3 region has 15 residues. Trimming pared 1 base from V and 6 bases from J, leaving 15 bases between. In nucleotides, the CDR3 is TGCGCCAGCAGCCAAGCCGAGAACAGGGACGATGGCTACACCTTC. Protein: CASSQAENRDDGYTF.

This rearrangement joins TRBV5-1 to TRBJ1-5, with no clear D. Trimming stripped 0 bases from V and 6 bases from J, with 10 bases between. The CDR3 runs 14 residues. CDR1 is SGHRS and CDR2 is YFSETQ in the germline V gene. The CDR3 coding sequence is TGCGCCAGCAGCTTGGTGGGGATGGGTCAGCCCCAGCATTTT. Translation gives CASSLVGMGQPQHF. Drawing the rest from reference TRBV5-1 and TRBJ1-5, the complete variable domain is KAGVTQTPRYLIKTRGQQVTLSCSPISGHRSVSWYQQTPGQGLQFLFEYFSETQRNKGNFPGRFSGRQFSNSRSEMNVSTLELGDSALYLCASSLVGMGQPQHFGDGTRLSIL.

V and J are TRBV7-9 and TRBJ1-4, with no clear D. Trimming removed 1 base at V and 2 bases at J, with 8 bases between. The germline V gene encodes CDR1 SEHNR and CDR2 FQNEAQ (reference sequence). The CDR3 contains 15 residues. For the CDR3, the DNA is TGTGCCAGCAGCTTAGATGGTTCCACTAATGAAAAACTGTTTTTT. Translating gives CASSLDGSTNEKLFF.

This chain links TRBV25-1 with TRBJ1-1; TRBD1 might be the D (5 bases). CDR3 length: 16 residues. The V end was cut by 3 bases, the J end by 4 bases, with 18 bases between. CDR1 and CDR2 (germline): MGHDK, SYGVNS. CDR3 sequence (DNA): TGTGCCAGCAGTGATCATGGGGCCCCGGGGGTCACTGAAGCTTTCTTT. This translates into CASSDHGAPGVTEAFF.

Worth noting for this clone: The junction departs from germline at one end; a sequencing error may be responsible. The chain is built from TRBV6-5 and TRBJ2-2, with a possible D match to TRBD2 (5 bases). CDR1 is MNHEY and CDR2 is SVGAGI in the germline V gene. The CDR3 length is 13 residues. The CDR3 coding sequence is TGTGCCAGCAGTTCCGGGATCACCGGGGAGCTGCTTTTT. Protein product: CASSSGITGELLF.

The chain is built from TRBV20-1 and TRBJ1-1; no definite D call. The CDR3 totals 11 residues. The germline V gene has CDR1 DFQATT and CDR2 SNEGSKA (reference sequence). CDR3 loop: CSGAMDTEAFF. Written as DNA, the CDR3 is TGCAGCGGCGCTATGGACACTGAAGCTTTCTTT.

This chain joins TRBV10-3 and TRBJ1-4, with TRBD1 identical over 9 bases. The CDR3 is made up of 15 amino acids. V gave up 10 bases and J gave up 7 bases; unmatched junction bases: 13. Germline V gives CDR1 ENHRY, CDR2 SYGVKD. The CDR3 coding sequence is TGTGCCACAACAGGGGGCCGGGAGAGGGGTGAAAAACTGTTTTTT. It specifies CATTGGRERGEKLFF.

The CDR3 is CASRPDRFNEKLFF. CDR3 bases: TGTGCCAGCAGACCGGACAGATTTAATGAAAAACTGTTTTTT. The chain uses TRBV2 and TRBJ1-4; possible D gene TRBD1, 6 bases. The CDR3 length is 14 residues. V lost 6 bases to trimming and J lost 4 bases, with 12 bases between them. CDR1 SNHLY and CDR2 FYNNEI come from the germline V gene.

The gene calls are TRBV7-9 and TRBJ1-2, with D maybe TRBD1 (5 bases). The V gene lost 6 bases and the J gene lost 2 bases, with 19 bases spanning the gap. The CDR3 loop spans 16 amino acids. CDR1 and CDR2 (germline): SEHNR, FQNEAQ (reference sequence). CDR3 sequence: CASSSGSGTVNYGYTF. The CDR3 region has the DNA TGTGCCAGCAGTTCCGGGTCGGGGACGGTGAACTATGGCTACACCTTC.

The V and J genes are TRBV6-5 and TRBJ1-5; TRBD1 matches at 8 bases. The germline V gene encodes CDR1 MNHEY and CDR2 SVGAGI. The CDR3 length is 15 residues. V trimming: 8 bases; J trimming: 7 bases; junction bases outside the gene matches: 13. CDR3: CASFPRGQGRQPQHF. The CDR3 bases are TGTGCCAGCTTCCCCCGAGGACAGGGTCGACAGCCCCAGCATTTT.

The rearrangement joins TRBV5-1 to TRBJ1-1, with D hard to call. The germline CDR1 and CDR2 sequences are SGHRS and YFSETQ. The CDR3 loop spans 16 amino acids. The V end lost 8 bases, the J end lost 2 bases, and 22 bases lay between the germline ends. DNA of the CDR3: TGCGCCAGTATGGAAAGGAGCACAATCCTCAACACTGAAGCTTTCTTT. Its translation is CASMERSTILNTEAFF.

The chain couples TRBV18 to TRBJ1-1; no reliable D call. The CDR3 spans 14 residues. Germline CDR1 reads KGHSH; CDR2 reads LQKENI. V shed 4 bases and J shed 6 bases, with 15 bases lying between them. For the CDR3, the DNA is TGTGCCAGCTCACTTGCGGGTCCCGGCGCTGAAGCTTTCTTT. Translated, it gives CASSLAGPGAEAFF. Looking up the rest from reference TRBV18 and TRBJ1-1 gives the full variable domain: NAGVMQNPRHLVRRRGQEARLRCSPMKGHSHVYWYRQLPEEGLKFMVYLQKENIIDESGMPKERFSAEFPKEGPSILRIQQVVRGDSAAYFCASSLAGPGAEAFFGQGTRLTVV.

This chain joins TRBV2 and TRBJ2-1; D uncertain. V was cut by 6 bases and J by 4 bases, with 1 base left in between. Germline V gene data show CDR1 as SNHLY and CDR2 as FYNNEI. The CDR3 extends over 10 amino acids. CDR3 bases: TGTGCCAGCAGATACAATGAGCAGTTCTTC. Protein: CASRYNEQFF. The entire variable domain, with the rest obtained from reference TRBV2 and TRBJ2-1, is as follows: EPEVTQTPSHQVTQMGQEVILRCVPISNHLYFYWYRQILGQKVEFLVSFYNNEISEKSEIFDDQFSVERPDGSNFTLKIRSTKLEDSAMYFCASRYNEQFFGPGTRLTVL.

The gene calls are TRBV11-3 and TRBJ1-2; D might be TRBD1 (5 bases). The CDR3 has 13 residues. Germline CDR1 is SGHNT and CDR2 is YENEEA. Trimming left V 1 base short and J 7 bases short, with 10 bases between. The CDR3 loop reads CASSLGDYGGYTF. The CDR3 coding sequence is TGTGCCAGCAGCTTAGGGGACTACGGTGGCTACACCTTC.